The clone carrying this TCR beta chain occurred a few times. Its antigen is undetermined. The study ran its PCR with 60 Vbeta and 13 Jbeta primers. Some clones are missing from TCRdb's copy, which holds only in-frame ones; the method was immunoSEQ multiplex PCR. Of under 150,000 clones listed, roughly 80% are singletons. The entry originates in a study of cytomegalovirus exposure and HLA in healthy donors. Study-level points and caveats: An analysis done earlier found most TCR beta V segments productive about 90% or about 30% of the time. A later analysis reported that several of the most significant clusters appeared to be linked to common viral pathogens, among them Epstein-Barr virus. Most of the CMV-associated TCR beta chains (in a later analysis) appeared to be HLA-restricted.

Germline loops: CDR1 MNHEY, CDR2 SVGAGI. With V trimmed by 4 bases and J by 10 bases, 8 bases remained unmatched. The CDR3 is 14 residues long. Sequenced input: PBMCs. This receptor was taken from a man aged 40-50 years in good health and CMV-seropositive. The chain joins TRBV6-5 to TRBJ2-1; 9 positions agree with TRBD1. CDR3: CASSLGQGGNEQFF. The CDR3 nucleotides read TGTGCCAGCAGTTTGGGACAGGGCGGTAACGAGCAGTTCTTC.